The entry that follows covers one TCR beta chain sequence. Its antigen specificity is not known. Base-call qualities are not available, and no considerably larger clone is one nucleotide away. CD8 naive samples consisted of CD45RO-negative cells that were positively selected for CCR7, yielding a CD45RA+CCR7+ population without TemRA cells. Donors were healthy HIV-negative adults with no recently reported acute infections or vaccinations. Only Caucasian adults living in Nashville, Tennessee, USA were represented among the donors. Blood was collected by leukapheresis, and PBMCs were isolated by Ficoll-Histopaque density gradient centrifugation and then cryopreserved in liquid nitrogen vapor phase. Analytical flow cytometry was used to check the purity and quantity of each magnetically sorted T cell population. Genomic DNA was isolated from each sorted fraction and quantified by UV absorbance on a Nanodrop 2000c.

Using the deep immunoSEQ assay, TCR CDR3 regions were amplified from genomic DNA by multiplex PCR. Genomic DNA extracted from each cell subset was distributed evenly over all wells of several immunoSEQ 96-well plates, and each plate served as one replicate. For sorted subsets, 200 to 250 ng genomic DNA, equal to tens of thousands of T cell genomes, was loaded into each replicate PCR. The purified libraries were quantified using a Qubit 3.0 fluorometer, sized with a Bioanalyzer 2100, and then quantified again using the KAPA Library Quantification kit. Every immunoSEQ 96-well plate was sequenced on a separate single-read 150-cycle Illumina NextSeq 550 flow cell. In the source study's methods: Because the immunoSEQ output included only junctional sequences and no quality scores, the filtering could not be the same as the filtering used for full-length reads. Sequences were annotated with PyIR, a Python wrapper for IgBLAST v1.9, and V/J genes and CDR3 were assigned using IMGT germline references. Reads were removed for weak V/J assignments (E-value above 1e-6), missing CDR3, stop codons, out-of-frame junctions, or ambiguous translated residues. V3J clonotypes were defined as sequences sharing the same inferred V gene, J gene, and CDR3 amino acid sequence. The percentage overlap between two repertoires was calculated by dividing the number of shared unique clonotypes by the size of the smaller repertoire. RTK rarefaction, the Chao1 estimator, and Recon v2.1 estimates of unobserved clonotypes were used to assess repertoire richness. Generation probabilities were computed with OLGA for all TCRbeta clonotypes obtained by the gDNA method from a few donors. TCRdb obtained this table from immuneACCESS and retained in-frame rearrangements with V and J assigned. These tables miss some clones; where compared with another copy, unresolved V genes account for less than half of the shortfall, and the remainder is unexplained. The V and J calls and the clone size are those of that table, but D and trimming were determined from the DNA. Within this sample are around 2.1 million clones, with about 93% of them counted one time only. 1.5% to 2% of the sample belongs to the ten largest clones.

The data belong to a study of shared clonotypes between healthy human individuals (dated by TCRdb to 2018 to 2020). About the full investigation: Two women and a few men aged 18 to 49 years were included in the cohort. Per donor, three plates each were used for CD4 naive and CD4 memory, two for CD8 naive, and one for CD8 memory. The study deeply sequenced blood TCR repertoires of about 5 healthy adults to estimate repertoire size and the extent of clonotype sharing between individuals. To increase sequencing depth and limit assay-specific biases, different laboratories used diverse techniques to prepare libraries and sequence TCR repertoires. Per donor, leukapheresis produced somewhere between about 0.94 and 9.5 billion PBMCs. Results and caveats for the whole study, not just this receptor: Sharing across a few donors was observed for approximately 5% of naive CD4, over 3% of naive CD8, around 2.5% of memory CD4, and roughly 0.4% of memory CD8 clonotypes. Because the study included only a small number of donors, the genetic and exposure-history diversity represented was limited. Naive subsets generally had larger estimated clonotype richness than memory subsets did. Pairwise subsampling indicated that sequencing depth was expected to affect the degree of clonotype sharing among donors. Rarefaction of sorted-subset datasets indicated incomplete sequencing despite the large sequencing depth. Compared with non-shared clonotypes, the clonotypes found in all four sorted-subset donors had higher generation probabilities. Sampling was restricted to blood, and TCR repertoires in tissues likely differ from the TCR repertoires found in blood.

V drops 0 bases and J drops 6 bases, leaving 19 bases in between. Including cysteine and phenylalanine, the CDR3 has 17 amino acids. Just the 51-base CDR3 DNA is kept, in frame starting at base 1. CDR1 LNHNV and CDR2 YYDKDF were looked up in the germline V gene (reference sequence). This clonotype was sampled from a man in his late teens or twenties in good health. Some clones in this sample may be carry-over from other donors' samples. The chain is assembled from TRBV15 and TRBJ2-3, with the D assignment possibly TRBD1 or TRBD2, given 5 matching bases for each. The sequenced sample consisted of naive CD8+ T cells from PBMCs. The cell subset or site label of this sample denotes: CD45RA+CCR7+. The DNA sequence follows: TGTGCCACCAGCAGAGATTTGGGGACGGCACTGGGGGATACGCAGTATTTT. The resulting protein is CATSRDLGTALGDTQYF.